One and the same sample provided the 32 T cell receptor beta chains below, sequenced in a study of regulatory T cells in long-lasting Graves disease. Time point described: persistent/refractory GD, antithyroid drugs over 5 years with positive TRAb. The TCR library was made from RNA that had been extracted from PBMCs in TRIzol. TCR beta libraries were built with iRepertoire HTBI primers and Arm-PCR of CDR3 regions. TCRdb reanalysed the multiplex PCR reads using MiXCR and keeps one entry per CDR3 protein. The top ten hold less than 25% of the sample, which has 300,000 to 500,000 distinct CDR3 sequences, roughly 20% seen once. The source was peripheral blood mononuclear cells (PBMCs), collected when the disease was refractory, from a patient treated with antithyroid drugs. The receptors stem from a female donor with Graves disease.

The gene calls are TRBV15 and TRBJ2-1; TRBD2 agrees at 9 bases. After removal of 9 bases from V and 7 bases from J, the junction contained 7 bases not matched to a gene. CDR3 length: 13 amino acids. Per the germline V gene, CDR1 is LNHNV and CDR2 is YYDKDF (reference sequence). The CDR3 loop reads CATGGGRANEQFF. The CDR3 DNA is TGTGCCACGGGTGGCGGGAGGGCGAATGAGCAGTTCTTC.

The V call is TRBV19, the J call TRBJ1-5, with D perhaps TRBD1 (6 bases). This CDR3 is 17 amino acids long. The V gene lost 1 base and the J gene lost 6 bases, with 19 bases spanning the gap. Germline CDR1 reads LNHDA; CDR2 reads SQIVND (reference sequence). DNA for the CDR3: TGTGCCAGTAGTATAGGGAAACGGCAGGGGATGACTCAGCCCCAGCATTTT. Protein sequence: CASSIGKRQGMTQPQHF.

This sequence joins TRBV20-1 and TRBJ2-7, with D perhaps TRBD1 or TRBD2 (6 bases each). Germline V gene lookup returns CDR1 DFQATT and CDR2 SNEGSKA (reference sequence). This CDR3 is 14 amino acids long. The ends were cut back, 5 bases at V and 0 bases at J, with 14 bases in the middle. The CDR3 DNA reads as TGCAGTGCTCCCCTCCCGGGGGCCTCCTACGAGCAGTACTTC. It translates to CSAPLPGASYEQYF.

The chain combines TRBV6-5 with TRBJ1-1; D possibly corresponds to TRBD1 (6 bases). CDR1 and CDR2 from the germline V gene are MNHEY and SVGAGI. Deletions cut 5 bases from V and 2 bases from J, with 15 bases between. The CDR3 runs to 15 residues. The CDR3 spells CASSTGAAANTEAFF. The CDR3 DNA is TGTGCCAGCAGTACGGGGGCCGCAGCTAACACTGAAGCTTTCTTT.

The chain uses TRBV4-2 and TRBJ2-3; D gene uncertain. Trimming shortened V by 0 bases and J by 3 bases, and 10 bases separated the two germline ends. Germline assignment: CDR1 LGHNA and CDR2 YNFKEQ. The CDR3 sequence is 15 residues long. The CDR3 nucleotides are TGTGCCAGCAGCCAAGAGGAGTTGGCGACAGATACGCAGTATTTT. Protein: CASSQEELATDTQYF.

Many counts were recorded for this clonotype. V is TRBV19 and J is TRBJ1-1, with D hard to call. The CDR3 has 13 residues. Deletions cut 1 base from V and 0 bases from J, with 3 bases between. Germline CDR1 and CDR2: LNHDA and SQIVND (reference sequence). The CDR3 region has the DNA TGTGCCAGTAGTATAGTGGTGAACACTGAAGCTTTCTTT. It yields the protein CASSIVVNTEAFF.

Ten or more counts support this clonotype. The rearrangement joins TRBV28 to TRBJ2-5; D call uncertain. Germline lookup yields CDR1 MDHEN and CDR2 SYDVKM. CDR3 length: 14 amino acids. Trimming pared 2 bases from V and 5 bases from J, leaving 12 bases between. DNA for the CDR3: TGTGCCAGCAGTTTACTTGGGGTTGGTGAGACCCAGTACTTC. Amino acids: CASSLLGVGETQYF.

The chain combines TRBV6-2 or TRBV6-3 with TRBJ2-1; perhaps TRBD2 as D (5 bases). Trimming left V 8 bases short and J 6 bases short, with 14 bases between. This CDR3 is built from 13 residues. CDR1 is MNHEY, CDR2 SVGEGT, per germline. As DNA, the CDR3 is TGTGCCAGCGGGAGATCCGGTTTCAATGAGCAGTTCTTC. As protein: CASGRSGFNEQFF.

The chain is built from TRBV20-1 and TRBJ2-5, with TRBD2 identical over 10 bases. CDR1 is DFQATT, CDR2 SNEGSKA, per germline (reference sequence). The CDR3 length is 15 residues. V shed 3 bases and J 4 bases; nucleotides not matched to a gene: 8. DNA of the CDR3: TGCAGTGCTAGCCGAGCGGGAGGGTTTCGAGAGACCCAGTACTTC. Its protein is CSASRAGGFRETQYF.

This clonotype has ten or more counts. The V and J genes are TRBV12-3 or TRBV12-4 and TRBJ1-4; D gene ambiguous. The CDR3 runs to 14 residues. The V end was cut by 1 base, the J end by 4 bases, with 7 bases between. CDR3 region: CASSLGLRNEKLFF. CDR3 DNA sequence: TGTGCCAGCAGTTTAGGACTGCGTAATGAAAAACTGTTTTTT.

This clonotype was seen ten or more times. The chain combines TRBV19 with TRBJ2-5; TRBD2 matches at 8 bases. Germline CDR1 is LNHDA and CDR2 is SQIVND (reference sequence). J gave up 4 bases and V 5 bases, and 3 bases lay outside the gene matches. This CDR3 contains 13 residues. DNA for the CDR3: TGTGCCAGTAGTGGCGGGAGGCGAGAGACCCAGTACTTC. This codes for CASSGGRRETQYF.

This clonotype was detected only a few times. The chain links TRBV20-1 to TRBJ2-2, with D possibly TRBD2 on 6 matching bases. Trimming pared 0 bases from V and 6 bases from J, leaving 17 bases between. Germline V gives CDR1 DFQATT, CDR2 SNEGSKA (reference sequence). CDR3 length: 16 residues. The CDR3 DNA follows: TGCAGTGCTAGAGATCTTCTAACGGGAGTGGCCGGGGAGCTGTTTTTT. Residues: CSARDLLTGVAGELFF.

The gene calls are TRBV6-1 and TRBJ2-3; TRBD2 aligns across 13 bases. CDR1 is MNHNS, CDR2 SASEGT, per germline. The trim removed 4 bases at V and 5 bases at J, leaving 3 bases unmatched. CDR3 size: 15 residues. CDR3 in amino acids: CASSGLAGGIDTQYF. Here the CDR3 DNA reads TGTGCCAGCAGTGGACTAGCGGGAGGCATAGATACGCAGTATTTT.

This clonotype was seen only a few times. The CDR3 reads CASTSRQGGEQYF. The CDR3 nucleotides read TGTGCCAGCACCTCCCGTCAGGGAGGCGAGCAGTACTTC. The J gene is TRBJ2-7, the V gene TRBV28, with TRBD2 as a possible D gene (6 bases). V lost 7 bases and J 6 bases, leaving 16 bases between the germline ends. The CDR3 extends over 13 amino acids. CDR1 and CDR2 from the germline V gene are MDHEN and SYDVKM.

This clonotype was seen a handful of times. The chain links TRBV7-2 to TRBJ2-7; D unresolved. The length of the CDR3 is 14 residues. Germline CDR1 is SGHTA and CDR2 is FQGNSA. Between the trimmed V and J ends, which lost 4 bases and 5 bases, there was a span of 15 bases. The CDR3 DNA reads as TGTGCCAGCAGCTCTTCGAGCTACGCTGACGAGCAGTACTTC. Residues: CASSSSSYADEQYF.

The rearrangement uses TRBV14 and TRBJ2-7, with TRBD2 matching over 7 bases. Losses at the gene ends were 1 base for V and 6 bases for J; bases not matched to a gene: 6. This CDR3 spans 14 amino acids. Germline assignment: CDR1 SGHDN and CDR2 FVKESK. CDR3 bases: TGTGCCAGCAGCCAAGGGCGGGAGTTCTTCGAGCAGTACTTC. Its protein product is CASSQGREFFEQYF.

V and J are TRBV10-3 and TRBJ2-1; D possibly uses TRBD1 or TRBD2 (6 bases each). CDR1 and CDR2 (germline): ENHRY, SYGVKD. Trimming stripped 6 bases from V and 0 bases from J, with 18 bases between. CDR3 length equals 17 residues. CDR3 amino acids: CAISPRGAGDSYNEQFF. The CDR3 DNA reads TGTGCCATCAGCCCAAGGGGGGCGGGTGACTCCTACAATGAGCAGTTCTTC.

The chain links TRBV14 to TRBJ1-1; tentative D call: TRBD1 (6 bases). Germline values: CDR1 SGHDN, CDR2 FVKESK. Trimming took 3 bases from V and 2 from J, leaving 13 bases between them. This CDR3 spans 15 amino acids. CDR3 protein: CASSQITGFNTEAFF. The CDR3 DNA reads as TGTGCCAGCAGCCAGATTACAGGGTTCAACACTGAAGCTTTCTTT.

Comment on this clonotype: The germline gene is not matched at one end of the junction; a read error may be the cause. The chain has TRBV27 and TRBJ2-7; 11 bases are shared with TRBD2. This CDR3 has 15 residues. In germline, CDR1 is MNHEY, CDR2 SMNVEV (reference sequence). CDR3: CASSRTSGFPYERYF. CDR3 coding DNA: TGTGCCAGCAGTAGGACTAGCGGGTTCCCCTACGAGCGGTACTTC.

This clonotype was observed a single time. This chain connects TRBV9 to TRBJ2-7, with 14 bases that match TRBD2. The CDR3 has 16 residues. Germline V gene lookup returns CDR1 SGDLS and CDR2 YYNGEE. J was trimmed by 0 bases and V by 3 bases; bases with no gene match: 2. This chain's CDR3 is CASSAGLAGGSYEQYF. The CDR3 DNA reads as TGTGCCAGCAGCGCTGGACTAGCGGGAGGCTCCTACGAGCAGTACTTC.

This chain uses TRBV27 with TRBJ1-6; D is undetermined. V was pared by 7 bases and J by 6 bases, with 16 bases between. In germline, CDR1 is MNHEY, CDR2 SMNVEV (reference sequence). This CDR3 region has 15 residues. The CDR3 coding sequence is TGTGCCAGCACCTCCAGCCCGCTTTTTAATTCACCCCTCCACTTT. Translated, it gives CASTSSPLFNSPLHF.

Many counts were recorded for this clonotype. The chain has TRBV28 and TRBJ2-6; D is uncertain. This CDR3 has 14 residues. Trimming stripped 4 bases from V and 2 bases from J, with 6 bases between. Per the germline V gene, CDR1 is MDHEN and CDR2 is SYDVKM. Here the CDR3 DNA reads TGTGCCAGCAGTTCCACAACTGGGGCCAACGTCCTGACTTTC. Translated: CASSSTTGANVLTF.

Ten or more counts support this clonotype. This sequence joins TRBV28 and TRBJ1-1; 8 positions agree with TRBD1. The CDR3 spans 14 residues. Germline V gene data show CDR1 as MDHEN and CDR2 as SYDVKM. V lost 8 bases, J lost 0 bases, and 5 bases stayed unmatched. CDR3 protein: CASQTGAMNTEAFF. DNA of the CDR3: TGTGCCAGCCAGACAGGGGCAATGAACACTGAAGCTTTCTTT.

This clonotype showed up just a few times. The V call is TRBV5-1, the J call TRBJ1-1; D gene ambiguous. The CDR3 contains 16 residues. Germline assignment: CDR1 SGHRS and CDR2 YFSETQ. The V gene lost 4 bases and the J gene lost 0 bases, with 16 bases spanning the gap. CDR3 coding DNA: TGCGCCAGCAGCCTAGGATTACTAGGGATGAACACTGAAGCTTTCTTT. Translating it yields CASSLGLLGMNTEAFF.

This rearrangement joins TRBV12-5 to TRBJ2-1, with TRBD2 matching 9 bases. In germline, CDR1 is LGHNT, CDR2 FRNRAP. The CDR3 contains 14 residues. The J segment lost 7 bases and the V segment lost 8 bases, leaving 9 bases of the junction unmatched. The CDR3 region has the DNA TGTGCTAGTCTTAGCGGGGGTTCTACAAATGAGCAGTTCTTC. Encoded protein: CASLSGGSTNEQFF. The variable domain in full, with the rest retrieved from reference TRBV12-5 and TRBJ2-1, is DARVTQTPRHKVTEMGQEVTMRCQPILGHNTVFWYRQTMMQGLELLAYFRNRAPLDDSGMPKDRFSAEMPDATLATLKIQPSEPRDSAVYFCASLSGGSTNEQFFGPGTRLTVL.

In its sample, this clonotype was seen many times. V gene TRBV6-1 combines with J gene TRBJ1-1, with 7 bases identical to TRBD1. The CDR3 is made up of 15 amino acids. Per germline, CDR1 MNHNS and CDR2 SASEGT. V lost 6 bases and J lost 1; bases outside the gene matches: 8. This chain's CDR3 is CASRLTGTANTEAFF. CDR3 bases: TGTGCCAGCAGACTTACCGGGACAGCGAACACTGAAGCTTTCTTT.

This clonotype appeared a few times. The rearrangement joins TRBV27 to TRBJ2-2, with 10 bases lining up with TRBD1. This CDR3 is 15 amino acids long. Trimming took 1 base from V and 6 from J; bases not matched to a gene: 2. Germline V gives CDR1 MNHEY, CDR2 SMNVEV (reference sequence). The CDR3 nucleotides are TGTGCCAGCAGTTTATATGGACAGGGGGCCGGGGAGCTGTTTTTT. Translation: CASSLYGQGAGELFF.

This clonotype was counted only a few times. The chain has TRBV13 and TRBJ2-3; the match to TRBD1 covers 8 bases. Germline lookup yields CDR1 PRHDT and CDR2 FYEKMQ (reference sequence). V was pared by 3 bases and J by 1 base, with 3 bases of the junction left unmatched. The CDR3 is made up of 15 amino acids. The CDR3 nucleotides read TGTGCCAGCAGCTTCATGACAGGGGGCACAGATACGCAGTATTTT. This gives the protein CASSFMTGGTDTQYF. The variable domain in full, completed from reference TRBV13 and TRBJ2-3, reads AAGVIQSPRHLIKEKRETATLKCYPIPRHDTVYWYQQGPGQDPQFLISFYEKMQSDKGSIPDRFSAQQFSDYHSELNMSSLELGDSALYFCASSFMTGGTDTQYFGPGTRLTVL.

J is TRBJ1-6 and V is TRBV12-3 or TRBV12-4, with D hard to call. This CDR3 has 14 amino acids. V was pared by 3 bases and J by 6 bases, with 9 bases between. CDR3 sequence: CASSFRQSNSPLHF. For the CDR3, the DNA is TGTGCCAGCAGTTTTCGGCAGAGTAATTCACCCCTCCACTTT.

This clonotype was detected ten times or more. This chain joins TRBV30 and TRBJ2-5; 9 positions agree with TRBD1. The germline gives CDR1 GTSNPN, CDR2 SVGIG (reference sequence). Trimming removed 3 bases from V and 5 bases from J; junction bases left unmatched: 7. The CDR3 contains 14 residues. This chain's CDR3 is CAWSPTGGRETQYF. The CDR3 DNA sequence: TGTGCCTGGAGCCCGACAGGGGGGAGGGAGACCCAGTACTTC.

This clonotype showed up many times. The CDR3 sequence: CASSFFSEFSGNTIYF. CDR3 bases: TGTGCCAGCAGTTTTTTCTCTGAGTTCTCTGGAAACACCATATATTTT. This sequence joins TRBV12-3 or TRBV12-4 and TRBJ1-3; D gene ambiguous. Trimming stripped 3 bases from V and 0 bases from J, with 12 bases between. The CDR3 covers 16 residues.

This sequence joins TRBV19 and TRBJ2-2; D possibly corresponds to TRBD1 (6 bases). The V and J ends lost 5 bases and 3 bases respectively, with 13 bases between them. The CDR3 is made up of 15 amino acids. CDR1 and CDR2 from the germline V gene are LNHDA and SQIVND (reference sequence). The CDR3 loop is CASSQGLRDTGELFF. The CDR3 nucleotides are TGTGCCAGTAGTCAGGGGCTGAGAGACACCGGGGAGCTGTTTTTT.